These 16 T cell receptor beta chains originate from one sample sequenced in a study of blood T cell repertoires in COVID-19. Assay: immunoSEQ multiplex PCR; the TCRdb copy retains only in-frame clones and omits some. The sample contains 70,000 to 90,000 clones, 65% to 90% of which appear only once. The source material was peripheral blood. The receptors were sampled from a man aged 55 to 70 with acute or convalescent COVID-19.

The chain couples TRBV6-4 to TRBJ2-2; 7 bases align to TRBD1. J lost 1 base, V lost 5 bases, and 4 bases had no gene match. Germline V gives CDR1 MRHNA, CDR2 SNTAGT. The length of the CDR3 is 15 residues. The DNA for the CDR3 is TGTGCCAGCAGTCTCGGACAGGAGAACACCGGGGAGCTGTTTTTT. Translating gives CASSLGQENTGELFF.

In regard to this clone: Relative to the germline gene, one junction end is altered; a read error may explain this. The chain is built from TRBV29-1 and TRBJ1-5; 10 nucleotides align to TRBD1. This CDR3 is 14 amino acids long. Germline values: CDR1 SQVTM, CDR2 ANQGSEA. The CDR3 sequence: CSVEDRGRSQPQHF. The CDR3 coding sequence is TGCAGCGTAGAAGACAGGGGGCGGAGTCAGCCCCAGCATTTT.

The chain carries TRBV30 and TRBJ2-1; 8 bases agree with TRBD2. This CDR3 has 13 amino acids. Losses at the gene ends were 8 bases for V and 7 bases for J; bases not matched to a gene: 10. Germline CDR1 is GTSNPN and CDR2 is SVGIG (reference sequence). The CDR3 DNA is TGTGCCCGCTCTAGCGGGTTGATGAATGAGCAGTTCTTC. It encodes CARSSGLMNEQFF.

V gene TRBV19 combines with J gene TRBJ2-1; 7 bases line up with TRBD2. This CDR3 contains 14 residues. Per the germline V gene, CDR1 is LNHDA and CDR2 is SQIVND (reference sequence). V was pared by 5 bases and J by 2 bases, with 3 bases of the junction left unmatched. CDR3 sequence reads: CASSSSGAYNEQFF. In nucleotides, the CDR3 is TGTGCCAGTAGTTCTAGCGGCGCCTACAATGAGCAGTTCTTC.

The chain combines TRBV19 with TRBJ1-2, with TRBD1 matching over 7 bases. The CDR3 sequence is 13 residues long. Germline V gene sequence: CDR1 LNHDA, CDR2 SQIVND (reference sequence). The trim removed 7 bases at V and 8 bases at J, leaving 10 bases unmatched. CDR3 nucleotides: TGTGCCAGTACCGACACAACAGGGGTGGGCTACACCTTC. Its translation: CASTDTTGVGYTF.

This chain joins TRBV19 and TRBJ1-5; TRBD1 is a possible D gene (6 bases). Germline V gene sequence: CDR1 LNHDA, CDR2 SQIVND (reference sequence). V lost 3 bases, J lost 7 bases, and 19 bases lay in between. The CDR3 loop spans 16 amino acids. This chain's CDR3 is CASSIDGVRGRQPQHF. DNA of the CDR3: TGTGCCAGTAGTATTGACGGGGTCAGGGGCAGGCAGCCCCAGCATTTT. The whole variable domain, filled in from reference TRBV19 and TRBJ1-5, reads DGGITQSPKYLFRKEGQNVTLSCEQNLNHDAMYWYRQDPGQGLRLIYYSQIVNDFQKGDIAEGYSVSREKKESFPLTVTSAQKNPTAFYLCASSIDGVRGRQPQHFGDGTRLSIL.

The rearrangement uses TRBV7-9 and TRBJ2-7; 8 positions agree with TRBD1. Germline CDR1 reads SEHNR; CDR2 reads FQNEAQ (reference sequence). The CDR3 has 14 residues. After removal of 11 bases from V and 0 bases from J, the junction contained 9 bases not matched to a gene. CDR3 DNA: TGTGCCGGAGCCCAGGGGGCTACCTCCTACGAGCAGTACTTC. It codes for CAGAQGATSYEQYF.

In its sample, this clone was seen a few times. J is TRBJ2-6 and V is TRBV30; D is perhaps TRBD2 (5 bases). The CDR3 totals 13 residues. V was pared by 2 bases and J by 10 bases, with 12 bases between. The germline V gene encodes CDR1 GTSNPN and CDR2 SVGIG (reference sequence). The CDR3 region has the DNA TGTGCCTGGAGTATTCGGGGTCCTAACGTCCTGACTTTC. It specifies CAWSIRGPNVLTF.

The sample holds one count of this clone. As DNA, the CDR3 is TGCGCCAGCAGAAGGGGTGGAGGGGAGGACTATGGCTACACCTTC. Residues: CASRRGGGEDYGYTF. The chain carries TRBV5-1 and TRBJ1-2, with D tentatively TRBD1 (5 bases). V was cut by 5 bases and J by 3 bases, with 17 bases left in between. The germline V gene has CDR1 SGHRS and CDR2 YFSETQ. The CDR3 runs to 15 residues.

The chain recombines TRBV7-2 with TRBJ1-5; no firm D call. This CDR3 contains 14 residues. Deletions cut 5 bases from V and 0 bases from J, with 8 bases between. Germline values: CDR1 SGHTA, CDR2 FQGNSA. This CDR3 reads CASSPGNSNQPQHF. Here the CDR3 DNA reads TGTGCCAGCAGCCCCGGGAATAGCAATCAGCCCCAGCATTTT.

The chain recombines TRBV10-1 with TRBJ2-1; 8 bases are a match to TRBD2. The germline V gene encodes CDR1 WNHNN and CDR2 SYGVQD (reference sequence). After removal of 2 bases from V and 2 bases from J, the junction contained 5 bases not matched to a gene. The CDR3 runs to 16 residues. The CDR3 reads CASSEREGGPYNEQFF. The CDR3 DNA reads TGCGCCAGCAGTGAGCGGGAGGGGGGGCCCTACAATGAGCAGTTCTTC.

This clone showed up just once. This sequence joins TRBV11-2 and TRBJ1-6, with D possibly matching TRBD1 (6 bases). This CDR3 spans 15 amino acids. Germline CDR1 is SGHAT and CDR2 is FQNNGV. The V end lost 5 bases, the J end lost 10 bases, and 18 bases lay between the germline ends. The chain's CDR3 is CASSPGQGPRSPLHF. CDR3 nucleotides: TGTGCCAGCAGCCCCGGCCAGGGGCCGCGGTCACCCCTCCACTTT. Full variable domain (rest looked up from reference TRBV11-2 and TRBJ1-6): EAGVAQSPRYKIIEKRQSVAFWCNPISGHATLYWYQQILGQGPKLLIQFQNNGVVDDSQLPKDRFSAERLKGVDSTLKIQPAKLEDSAVYLCASSPGQGPRSPLHFGNGTRLTVT.

The chain carries TRBV6-2 or TRBV6-3 and TRBJ2-3; D might be TRBD2 (6 bases). The V gene's germline CDR1 is MNHEY and CDR2 SVGEGT. This CDR3 is built from 16 residues. V shed 0 bases and J shed 1 base, with 11 bases lying between them. The CDR3 spells CASSYSMWEGTDTQYF. CDR3 in DNA: TGTGCCAGCAGTTACTCCATGTGGGAGGGCACAGATACGCAGTATTTT.

The V gene is TRBV2, the J gene TRBJ2-7; TRBD1 agrees at 10 bases. The V gene end was trimmed by 7 bases and the J gene end by 7 bases; junction bases not matched to a gene: 4. Germline V gene data show CDR1 as SNHLY and CDR2 as FYNNEI. The CDR3 covers 12 residues. The CDR3 DNA reads TGTGCCAGCAAGGGACAGGGGCGTGAGCAGTACTTC. Translated, it gives CASKGQGREQYF.

The genes are TRBV29-1 and TRBJ1-2, with 9 bases lining up with TRBD1. Germline lookup yields CDR1 SQVTM and CDR2 ANQGSEA. This CDR3 is 12 amino acids long. Trimming removed 4 bases from V and 4 bases from J; junction bases left unmatched: 1. CDR3 loop: CSVATGGYGYTF. The CDR3 DNA is TGCAGCGTTGCGACAGGGGGCTATGGCTACACCTTC.

The chain employs TRBV3-1 (or the pseudogene TRBV3-2) and TRBJ2-1, with 13 bases aligning to TRBD2. CDR1 is LGHDT, CDR2 YNNKEL, per germline (reference sequence). Germline trimming cut 5 bases from V and 9 bases from J; bases unmatched to any gene: 7. The CDR3 length is 15 residues. CDR3 nucleotides: TGTGCCAGCAGCGGAACTAGCGGGGGGGCCTCTGAGCAGTTCTTC. Its protein product is CASSGTSGGASEQFF.